The 21 T cell receptor beta chains below were found in one sample sequenced in a study of human T cells and chemical hapten exposure. TCRdb called the RACE reads again in MiXCR, with one record for every CDR3 protein. The table includes some 400,000 distinct CDR3 sequences, approximately 5.1% detected once. Time point here: pre-sensitization, week 0. Treatment defined: therapeutic diphenylcyclopropenone sensitization with weekly scalp DPC. The sequences come from whole blood, collected in connection with sensitization to the hapten diphenylcyclopropenone (DPC). The source of these receptors is a woman aged 45 to 65 with alopecia areata. Some clones in this sample may be carry-over from other donors' samples.

The table lists this clonotype with many counts. One end of the junction is discordant with germline, which a read error may explain. The gene calls are TRBV7-2 and TRBJ2-1; D is undetermined. Germline CDR1 SGHTA, CDR2 FQGNSA. The CDR3 sequence is 12 residues long. CDR3 in amino acids: CASSLDVGRTDF. As DNA, the CDR3 is TGTGCCAGCAGCTTAGACGTCGGTCGGACCGACTTC. Full variable domain (missing parts from reference TRBV7-2 and TRBJ2-1): GAGVSQSPSNKVTEKGKDVELRCDPISGHTALYWYRQSLGQGLEFLIYFQGNSAPDKSGLPSDRFSAERTGGSVSTLTIQRTQQEDSAVYLCASSLDVGRTDFGPGTRLTVL.

The V call is TRBV7-7, the J call TRBJ1-4; 10 bases fit TRBD1. CDR1 and CDR2 (germline): SSHAT, FNYEAQ (reference sequence). CDR3 length equals 13 residues. V trimming: 2 bases; J trimming: 11 bases; junction bases outside the gene matches: 2. The CDR3 reads CASSLRTGGKLFF. DNA for the CDR3: TGTGCCAGCAGCTTAAGGACAGGGGGGAAACTGTTTTTT.

This clonotype was seen ten or more times. The chain has TRBV12-5 and TRBJ1-1, with D unclear. The germline gives CDR1 LGHNT, CDR2 FRNRAP. The CDR3 totals 14 residues. V shed 5 bases and J shed 1 base, with 11 bases lying between them. As DNA, the CDR3 is TGTGCTAGTGGTGCTTCCCTTTCGAACACTGAAGCTTTCTTT. Translation: CASGASLSNTEAFF.

The chain joins TRBV18 to TRBJ1-5, with D perhaps TRBD1 (6 bases). Trimming removed 1 base from V and 2 bases from J, with 12 bases in between. CDR1 is KGHSH, CDR2 LQKENI, per germline. This CDR3 comprises 16 residues. CDR3 coding DNA: TGTGCCAGCTCACCACAGGGGGGGTATCGCAATCAGCCCCAGCATTTT. Amino acid sequence: CASSPQGGYRNQPQHF.

This clonotype was seen at least ten times. CDR3 sequence: CASSLGGRRGGRETQYF. In DNA form, the CDR3 reads TGCGCCAGCAGCTTGGGGGGGAGGCGCGGAGGAAGAGAGACCCAGTACTTC. V is TRBV5-1 and J is TRBJ2-5, with D tentatively TRBD2 (6 bases). V was pared by 0 bases and J by 4 bases, with 19 bases between. CDR1 and CDR2 (germline): SGHRS, YFSETQ. This CDR3 comprises 17 residues.

This rearrangement joins TRBV5-6 to TRBJ1-5; D not certain. CDR3 length: 15 residues. The germline V and J ends were trimmed by 4 bases and 9 bases, with 20 bases remaining between them. In germline, CDR1 is SGHDT, CDR2 YYEEEE. Written as DNA, the CDR3 is TGTGCCAGCAGCCACAAACAGACCCCGGCGGGGCCCCAGCATTTT. Its translation: CASSHKQTPAGPQHF.

The table lists this clonotype with many counts. The rearrangement links TRBV14 to TRBJ2-3, with TRBD2 identical over 7 bases. CDR3 length equals 15 residues. V lost 0 bases, J lost 3 bases, and 3 bases stayed unmatched. Germline lookup yields CDR1 SGHDN and CDR2 FVKESK. The CDR3 is CASSQELGLTDTQYF. For the CDR3, the DNA is TGTGCCAGCAGCCAAGAGTTGGGACTAACAGATACGCAGTATTTT.

The CDR3 DNA follows: TGTGCCAGCAGGGGGATGGGCAGGTCCTACGAGCAGTACTTC. It translates to CASRGMGRSYEQYF. The V and J genes are TRBV2 and TRBJ2-7; no clear D. Trimming pared 6 bases from V and 1 base from J, leaving 13 bases between. There are 14 residues in the CDR3. Per germline, CDR1 SNHLY and CDR2 FYNNEI.

This clonotype was recorded many times. V usage is TRBV5-1 and J usage is TRBJ1-1, with unresolved D. V lost 0 bases and J 4 bases, leaving 10 bases between the germline ends. Germline CDR1 SGHRS, CDR2 YFSETQ. The CDR3 is 14 amino acids. The CDR3 loop is CASSLGSMGTEAFF. The CDR3 DNA reads as TGCGCCAGCAGCTTGGGCTCCATGGGCACTGAAGCTTTCTTT.

This chain uses TRBV7-8 with TRBJ2-7; D remains unclear. Germline CDR1 SGHVS, CDR2 FQNEAQ. Trimming removed 3 bases from V and 3 bases from J, with 12 bases in between. The CDR3 is made up of 14 amino acids. This chain's CDR3 is CASSFGDTGYEQYF. CDR3 coding DNA: TGTGCCAGCAGCTTCGGAGACACCGGCTACGAGCAGTACTTC.

This clonotype has ten or more counts. The chain carries TRBV2 and TRBJ2-1; D remains ambiguous. V was cut by 3 bases and J by 2 bases, with 2 bases left in between. The CDR3 length is 12 residues. Germline CDR1 reads SNHLY; CDR2 reads FYNNEI. The CDR3 nucleotides are TGTGCCAGCAGTGACACCTACAATGAGCAGTTCTTC. Protein: CASSDTYNEQFF.

In this sample, this clonotype turned up many times. The chain has TRBV5-1 and TRBJ2-1; D is possibly TRBD1 (6 bases). The CDR3 has 15 residues. From germline, CDR1 is SGHRS and CDR2 YFSETQ. V lost 4 bases and J lost 6, with 17 bases in between. CDR3 coding DNA: TGCGCCAGCAGCCTATTGACAGGTTCCGGCAATGAGCAGTTCTTC. Amino acid sequence: CASSLLTGSGNEQFF.

There are a few counts of this clonotype. The gene calls are TRBV28 and TRBJ1-2; 9 nucleotides align to TRBD1. This CDR3 is built from 15 residues. The germline V gene has CDR1 MDHEN and CDR2 SYDVKM. V was clipped by 2 bases and J by 8 bases; unmatched bases: 9. CDR3 sequence (DNA): TGTGCCAGCAGTTTAGTGGGGACAGGGAGACGGGGCTACACCTTC. Translating it yields CASSLVGTGRRGYTF.

This clonotype was counted at least ten times. The J gene is TRBJ2-2, the V gene TRBV19; D uncertain. Germline loops: CDR1 LNHDA, CDR2 SQIVND (reference sequence). Trimming took 7 bases from V and 5 from J, leaving 8 bases between them. The CDR3 covers 12 residues. The CDR3 region is CASNFGTGELFF. DNA of the CDR3: TGTGCCAGTAATTTCGGGACCGGGGAGCTGTTTTTT.

The gene calls are TRBV6-1 and TRBJ1-5, with D uncertain. In germline, CDR1 is MNHNS, CDR2 SASEGT. The ends were cut back, 6 bases at V and 3 bases at J, with 12 bases in the middle. The CDR3 is 14 residues long. The CDR3 bases are TGTGCCAGCAGGACCCAGTCTCCCAATCAGCCCCAGCATTTT. The encoded protein is CASRTQSPNQPQHF.

The V gene is TRBV7-3, the J gene TRBJ2-1; 12 nucleotides line up with TRBD2. This CDR3 is 14 amino acids long. CDR1 and CDR2 (germline): SGHTA, FQGTGA. The J segment lost 8 bases and the V segment lost 4 bases, leaving 3 bases of the junction unmatched. The CDR3 loop reads CASSSGLAGHEQFF. DNA of the CDR3: TGTGCCAGCAGCTCAGGACTAGCGGGGCATGAGCAGTTCTTC. The full variable domain, rest sourced from reference TRBV7-3 and TRBJ2-1, is GAGVSQTPSNKVTEKGKYVELRCDPISGHTALYWYRQSLGQGPEFLIYFQGTGAADDSGLPNDRFFAVRPEGSVSTLKIQRTERGDSAVYLCASSSGLAGHEQFFGPGTRLTVL.

Here the CDR3 DNA reads TGTGCCAGCAGTGAAGGGCAAGAGTCCTACGAGCAGTACTTC. It is translated as CASSEGQESYEQYF. The V gene is TRBV2, the J gene TRBJ2-7; unclear D gene. The CDR3 spans 14 residues. Germline CDR1 reads SNHLY; CDR2 reads FYNNEI. V was clipped by 1 base and J by 1 base, with 8 bases between them.

This clonotype was observed many times. The chain is built from TRBV12-3 or TRBV12-4 and TRBJ2-5; possibly TRBD2 for D (9 bases). The germline V and J ends were trimmed by 1 base and 7 bases, with 16 bases remaining between them. The CDR3 has 15 amino acids. CDR3 loop: CASSLGLAGTGTQYF. Written as DNA, the CDR3 is TGTGCCAGCAGTTTAGGGCTAGCGGGGACAGGGACCCAGTACTTC.

This CDR3 is CASSSGGGYTF. In nucleotides, the CDR3 is TGTGCCAGCTCATCGGGGGGTGGCTACACCTTC. The chain carries TRBV18 and TRBJ1-2; possibly TRBD1 for D (5 bases). The V gene lost 5 bases and the J gene lost 7 bases, with 8 bases spanning the gap. The CDR3 runs to 11 residues. Germline CDR1 KGHSH, CDR2 LQKENI.

This clonotype has just a few counts. The chain links TRBV7-8 to TRBJ1-1; D remains ambiguous. V shed 1 base and J shed 1 base, with 7 bases lying between them. This CDR3 has 14 residues. The germline CDR1 and CDR2 sequences are SGHVS and FQNEAQ. CDR3 sequence: CASSLEEGNTEAFF. For the CDR3, the DNA is TGTGCCAGCAGCTTAGAGGAGGGGAACACTGAAGCTTTCTTT.

This clonotype was seen a few times. The chain carries TRBV9 and TRBJ2-1; the D call may be TRBD1 or TRBD2 (5 bases each). Germline V gene lookup returns CDR1 SGDLS and CDR2 YYNGEE. V was shortened by 0 bases and J by 9 bases, with 16 bases between the two germline ends. The CDR3 has 15 residues. CDR3 sequence (DNA): TGTGCCAGCAGCGTAGTCTTGGGGTCCGGGGCTGAGCAGTTCTTC. It is translated as CASSVVLGSGAEQFF.